This T cell receptor (beta chain) is from a study of blood T cell repertoires in COVID-19. On the study more broadly: Samples of COVID-19 (acute and convalescent) were obtained from the United States, Italy and Spain. In each case, the material was cDNA or gDNA derived from T cells, B-cell-depleted T cells, or PBMCs.

Authors' analysis steps: Using reference gene primer amplification, nucleated cell counts were estimated. TCRdb's copy holds only in-frame clones and misses some; the assay was immunoSEQ multiplex PCR. The DNA gave D and trimming, while V, J and clone size come from that table. The data hold 200,000 or so clones, with about 78% observed a single time. Germline loops: CDR1 GTSNPN, CDR2 SVGIG (reference sequence). There are 16 residues in the CDR3. V was shortened by 1 base and J by 7 bases, with 20 bases between the two germline ends. This clone was detected once. Sequencing used peripheral blood. The rearrangement uses TRBV30 and TRBJ1-5; D is possibly TRBD1 (6 bases). This clonotype was sampled from a woman in her seventies with acute or convalescent COVID-19. For the CDR3, the DNA is TGTGCCTGGAGTGGGGACAAGTCAGGGTCCAGGCAGCCCCAGCATTTT. This codes for CAWSGDKSGSRQPQHF.